This TCR beta chain was identified in a study of T-cell memory formation after mild COVID-19 (dated by TCRdb to the early 2020s). For context, the study as a whole: TCR sequence clusters from the two donors were largely donor specific. In two donors, T-cell clones that expanded and contracted after mild COVID-19 were tracked by sequencing TCRalpha and TCRbeta repertoires over time. The cohort was made up of two young adult volunteers, one female and one male, who were previously healthy. Paper-wide results and their limitations: The study included only a couple of mild cases, and larger cohorts that include severe cases with pre-infection samples were judged to be necessary. Contracting CD4+ clones turned up mainly in the CM and EM memory subsets, whereas EMRA was where CD8+ clones were enriched. Balanced CD4/CD8 phenotypes were observed for clones contracting from day 15 to 85, whereas a bias towards CD4+ was observed for a second wave of clones expanding from day 15 to 37. The second-wave clones that peaked on day 37 were not confirmed to be SARS-CoV-2 specific. Some responding clones were detected in pre-infection memory, which suggested that pre-existing cross-reactive memory T cells had joined the SARS-CoV-2 response.

Ficoll-Paque density gradient centrifugation was used to isolate PBMCs. The sequencing machine was an Illumina NovaSeq 6000. Using 5'RACE with constant-segment primers, TCRalpha and TCRbeta cDNA libraries were constructed, with sample barcodes and unique molecular identifiers added in the process. RNA was extracted from every sample with Trizol reagent. Libraries were amplified in two PCR steps, with a second sample barcode and Illumina TruSeq adapters added in the second step. Sequencing of libraries was performed on an Illumina NovaSeq with 2 x 150 bp paired-end reads. In the paper's pipeline: Reads were demultiplexed and collapsed into UMI-guided consensus sequences with migec v1.2.7. Using mixcr v2.1.11, the UMI consensuses were aligned to TRA and TRB V and J templates and assembled into clonotypes. Clonotypes were classified as expanded or contracted when called significant by both edgeR and NoisET, with noise models trained on biological replicates. For edgeR calls, the cutoffs were a false discovery rate-adjusted p below 0.01 and a log2 fold-change threshold of 1. As an exploratory analysis of dynamics, PCA with hierarchical clustering was applied to max-normalized trajectories of the 1000 most abundant clonotypes. Separately sequenced CD4+ and CD8+ repertoires were used to assign the CD4 or CD8 phenotype of responding clones. Starting from the raw public reads, TCRdb applied fastp trimming at Q25, assembled clones with MiXCR and retained in-frame beta chains. Each record represents a unique CDR3 protein, reported with the most common genes and DNA among its rows. TCRdb's processing, not the study's, gives the V and J calls here. In all, the sample holds 530,000 or so distinct CDR3 sequences, and 15% to 20% of those were seen once. Of the sample, 8.1% is held by the ten largest clones.

This clonotype turned up a few times. No antigen is known for it. Per-base quality was not reported, and no clone a single base away is much larger than it. The CDR3 starts with the cysteine, ends with the phenylalanine, and has 13 residues. Solely the CDR3 DNA is kept, with 39 bases framed from the first base. V was cut back by 2 bases and J by 5 bases, leaving a gap of 10 bases between them. In the germline V gene, CDR1 corresponds to SGHRS and CDR2 to YFSETQ. The chain employs TRBV5-1 and TRBJ1-1; 5 matching bases give a weak D call of TRBD1. The clonotype was recovered from an adult woman who had mild COVID-19 (a few samples of this study predate the infection). The sample titles of this study are shuffled in the database, so cell type and time point are left out; the donor was told from shared clones. Source material: PBMCs or a T cell subset sorted from them (not recorded which). CDR3 reads: CASSFQGETEAFF. The base sequence is TGCGCCAGCAGCTTTCAGGGAGAGACTGAAGCTTTCTTT.